The sequence of this T cell receptor (beta chain) was determined in a study of blood T cell repertoires in COVID-19. Data came from immunoSEQ multiplex PCR; TCRdb stores just in-frame clones and leaves some out. The table shows about 160,000 clones, with around 90% occurring only once. This CDR3 has 15 residues. With 7 bases clipped from V and 14 bases from J, the junction kept 17 bases outside the gene matches. The germline V gene has CDR1 LNHDA and CDR2 SQIVND (reference sequence). Sequencing used peripheral blood. V is TRBV19 and J is TRBJ1-6; 7 bases map to TRBD1. This sequence originates from a woman in her sixties with active or convalescent COVID-19. The CDR3 protein is CASTPGTVGMRTLHF. The DNA of the CDR3 is TGTGCCAGTACCCCAGGGACAGTAGGAATGAGGACCCTCCACTTT. Variable domain in full (rest from reference TRBV19 and TRBJ1-6): DGGITQSPKYLFRKEGQNVTLSCEQNLNHDAMYWYRQDPGQGLRLIYYSQIVNDFQKGDIAEGYSVSREKKESFPLTVTSAQKNPTAFYLCASTPGTVGMRTLHFGNGTRLTVT.